One sample yielded the 28 T cell receptor beta chains listed below, sequenced in a study of shared clonotypes between healthy human individuals. Sequencing was performed with immunoSEQ multiplex PCR; in TCRdb, only in-frame clones are kept and a portion is missing. The table includes hundreds of thousands of clones, 73% detected once. Sequencing was carried out using memory CD4+ T cells sorted from blood. Noted subset: CD45RA-negative fraction. All receptors derive from a woman in her 30s in good health.

This clone was observed at least ten times. The CDR3 protein is CASSLASHNNEQFF. The CDR3, as DNA: TGTGCCAGCAGCTTAGCGTCCCACAACAATGAGCAGTTCTTC. The chain recombines TRBV7-9 with TRBJ2-1; D not certain. Between the trimmed V and J ends, which lost 0 bases and 5 bases, there was a span of 8 bases. CDR1 and CDR2 from the germline V gene are SEHNR and FQNEAQ (reference sequence). This CDR3 contains 14 residues.

J is TRBJ2-1 and V is TRBV7-8, with 11 bases identical to TRBD1. The CDR3 covers 16 residues. CDR1 and CDR2 (germline): SGHVS, FQNEAQ. V gave up 6 bases and J gave up 0 bases; unmatched junction bases: 4. CDR3 DNA sequence: TGTGCCAGCAGATCCGGGACAGGGGGCTCCTACAATGAGCAGTTCTTC. Translating gives CASRSGTGGSYNEQFF.

This clone was detected only a few times. V usage is TRBV28 and J usage is TRBJ1-1; D unresolved. The germline V and J ends were trimmed by 3 bases and 4 bases, with 12 bases remaining between them. The CDR3 runs 14 residues. Germline CDR1 is MDHEN and CDR2 is SYDVKM. The chain's CDR3 is CASSLEARSTEAFF. CDR3 coding DNA: TGTGCCAGCAGTTTGGAGGCGCGAAGCACTGAAGCTTTCTTT.

The V call is TRBV29-1, the J call TRBJ1-2; D gene uncertain. The ends were cut back, 6 bases at V and 4 bases at J, with 21 bases in the middle. The CDR3 spans 15 residues. Germline CDR1 is SQVTM and CDR2 is ANQGSEA. The CDR3 coding sequence is TGCAGCGTCCATAGACTCAGGACCCGGACCTATGGCTACACCTTC. Its translation: CSVHRLRTRTYGYTF.

With regard to this clone: Other DNA sequences in this specimen translate into the identical CDR3. This rearrangement joins TRBV6-5 to TRBJ2-7; tentative D call: TRBD2 (5 bases). The V end was cut by 3 bases, the J end by 1 base, with 10 bases between. The length of the CDR3 is 14 residues. The V gene's germline CDR1 is MNHEY and CDR2 SVGAGI. The CDR3 DNA reads as TGTGCCAGCAGTTATTCGGGGAGATCCTACGAGCAGTACTTC. Protein sequence: CASSYSGRSYEQYF.

The J gene is TRBJ1-2, the V gene TRBV18, with 7 bases lining up with TRBD1. Germline V gene sequence: CDR1 KGHSH, CDR2 LQKENI. The CDR3 runs 14 residues. The V and J ends lost 4 bases and 4 bases, in that order; junction bases with no gene match: 6. CDR3 amino acids: CASSLGQALYGYTF. CDR3 DNA: TGTGCCAGCTCACTCGGACAGGCACTCTATGGCTACACCTTC.

The chain recombines TRBV19 with TRBJ1-5, with TRBD1 identical over 9 bases. Germline values: CDR1 LNHDA, CDR2 SQIVND (reference sequence). V was clipped by 2 bases and J by 3 bases; unmatched bases: 8. This CDR3 is 17 amino acids long. CDR3 in amino acids: CASSILVTGGYNQPQHF. Written as DNA, the CDR3 is TGTGCCAGTAGTATACTTGTGACAGGGGGTTACAATCAGCCCCAGCATTTT.

This clone was observed once. The chain uses TRBV6-1 and TRBJ1-2; D gene ambiguous. The CDR3 is 13 residues long. Trimming removed 1 base from V and 4 bases from J, with 7 bases in between. Germline V gene lookup returns CDR1 MNHNS and CDR2 SASEGT. The CDR3: CASSEGSVYGYTF. For the CDR3, the DNA is TGTGCCAGCAGTGAAGGAAGCGTCTATGGCTACACCTTC.

The rearrangement joins TRBV6-6 to TRBJ1-1; no reliable D call. Trimming took off 2 bases at V and 2 bases at J, with 12 bases between the two ends. CDR3 length: 15 amino acids. Germline CDR1 is MNHNY and CDR2 is SVGAGI (reference sequence). CDR3 nucleotides: TGTGCCAGCAGTTACGAAGGCAGAAAAAACACTGAAGCTTTCTTT. It yields the protein CASSYEGRKNTEAFF.

The CDR3 protein is CASSRLGTASYEQYF. The CDR3 DNA follows: TGTGCCAGCAGTCGATTGGGGACAGCGAGCTACGAGCAGTACTTC. The chain joins TRBV27 to TRBJ2-7; 7 nucleotides agree with TRBD1. Germline trimming cut 5 bases from V and 3 bases from J; bases unmatched to any gene: 10. The germline CDR1 and CDR2 sequences are MNHEY and SMNVEV (reference sequence). CDR3 length: 15 amino acids.

The V call is TRBV28, the J call TRBJ2-7, with a weak D call TRBD1 (5 bases). Germline values: CDR1 MDHEN, CDR2 SYDVKM. Trimming took off 6 bases at V and 0 bases at J, with 12 bases between the two ends. This CDR3 contains 14 residues. The CDR3 nucleotides read TGTGCCAGCAGACGGCAGGGATTCTCCTACGAGCAGTACTTC. It is translated as CASRRQGFSYEQYF.

The sample holds one count of this clone. V is TRBV27 and J is TRBJ1-4; TRBD1 agrees at 8 bases. The CDR3 is made up of 11 amino acids. V shed 3 bases, J shed 14 bases, and the junction held 2 bases outside the gene matches. Per the germline V gene, CDR1 is MNHEY and CDR2 is SMNVEV (reference sequence). CDR3 amino acids: CASSFRDRLFF. CDR3 nucleotide sequence: TGTGCCAGCAGTTTTCGGGACAGGCTGTTTTTT.

The chain uses TRBV5-5 and TRBJ2-2; D gene unclear. CDR3 length: 14 residues. CDR1 and CDR2 from the germline V gene are SGHKS and YYEKEE (reference sequence). The V and J ends lost 3 bases and 4 bases respectively, with 10 bases between them. CDR3 amino acids: CASSSSTATGELFF. CDR3 coding DNA: TGTGCCAGCAGCTCCAGTACAGCCACCGGGGAGCTGTTTTTT.

The V call is TRBV28, the J call TRBJ2-7; the D is unclear. V was cut by 6 bases and J by 4 bases, with 10 bases left in between. Germline V gene lookup returns CDR1 MDHEN and CDR2 SYDVKM. This CDR3 spans 12 amino acids. The CDR3 protein is CASRVMGYEQYF. The CDR3 DNA follows: TGTGCCAGCAGAGTAATGGGGTACGAGCAGTACTTC.

The chain is built from TRBV19 and TRBJ2-7; 10 positions match TRBD1. CDR3 length: 14 amino acids. Germline V gene sequence: CDR1 LNHDA, CDR2 SQIVND (reference sequence). V lost 4 bases and J lost 5; bases outside the gene matches: 5. CDR3 sequence: CASSKTGGRNEQYF. CDR3 in DNA: TGTGCCAGTAGTAAGACAGGGGGCCGGAACGAGCAGTACTTC.

The V gene is TRBV14, the J gene TRBJ2-1, with D uncertain. The V end was cut by 0 bases, the J end by 7 bases, with 7 bases between. Germline assignment: CDR1 SGHDN and CDR2 FVKESK. The CDR3 has 13 amino acids. The CDR3 reads CASSQDRLNEQFF. CDR3 sequence (DNA): TGTGCCAGCAGCCAAGACCGCTTGAATGAGCAGTTCTTC. Full variable domain (remainder filled in from reference TRBV14 and TRBJ2-1): EAGVTQFPSHSVIEKGQTVTLRCDPISGHDNLYWYRRVMGKEIKFLLHFVKESKQDESGMPNNRFLAERTGGTYSTLKVQPAELEDSGVYFCASSQDRLNEQFFGPGTRLTVL.

This clone occurred once. V is TRBV28 and J is TRBJ2-7; 13 bases fit TRBD2. The V segment lost 6 bases and the J segment 7 bases; nucleotides outside the gene matches: 9. The germline V gene has CDR1 MDHEN and CDR2 SYDVKM. The CDR3 contains 15 residues. CDR3 DNA sequence: TGTGCCAGCAGGCGTAGTCCGGGACTAGCGGGAGAGCAGTACTTC. This gives the protein CASRRSPGLAGEQYF.

The chain combines TRBV7-2 with TRBJ2-5, with 8 bases matching TRBD2. CDR3 length: 13 amino acids. Germline loops: CDR1 SGHTA, CDR2 FQGNSA. Germline trimming cut 4 bases from V and 5 bases from J; bases unmatched to any gene: 3. The CDR3 loop is CASSSSGSETQYF. CDR3 bases: TGTGCCAGCAGCTCGAGCGGGAGTGAGACCCAGTACTTC.

The J gene is TRBJ2-1, the V gene TRBV18; D gene uncertain. The V and J ends lost 4 bases and 0 bases respectively, with 10 bases between them. The CDR3 covers 15 residues. In germline, CDR1 is KGHSH, CDR2 LQKENI. CDR3 protein: CASSLIYLSYNEQFF. The CDR3 DNA reads TGTGCCAGCTCACTAATTTACCTCTCCTACAATGAGCAGTTCTTC.

The gene calls are TRBV12-5 and TRBJ2-7, with TRBD1 identical over 9 bases. Germline V gene lookup returns CDR1 LGHNT and CDR2 FRNRAP. CDR3 size: 16 residues. V was pared by 0 bases and J by 6 bases, with 9 bases of the junction left unmatched. Written as DNA, the CDR3 is TGTGCTAGTGGTTTGGTATTGGAGACAGGGGGGTTCGAGCAGTACTTC. Translating it yields CASGLVLETGGFEQYF.

The chain links TRBV28 to TRBJ2-3, with 9 bases fitting TRBD2. V trimming: 5 bases; J trimming: 5 bases; junction bases outside the gene matches: 8. This CDR3 is built from 15 residues. The V gene's germline CDR1 is MDHEN and CDR2 SYDVKM. CDR3 loop: CASSDRAGGQDTQYF. The CDR3 DNA reads TGTGCCAGCAGTGATCGGGCGGGGGGGCAAGATACGCAGTATTTT.

The rearrangement links TRBV6-5 to TRBJ2-7; 7 nucleotides line up with TRBD1. CDR3 length: 14 amino acids. Trimming took 6 bases from V and 2 from J; bases not matched to a gene: 7. The germline V gene encodes CDR1 MNHEY and CDR2 SVGAGI. The CDR3 protein is CASRTDRPPYEQYF. CDR3 DNA: TGTGCCAGCAGGACGGACAGGCCGCCCTACGAGCAGTACTTC.

This clone was counted once. The chain is built from TRBV5-4 and TRBJ1-3; the match to TRBD1 covers 10 bases. The CDR3 runs to 16 residues. Germline CDR1 is SGHNT and CDR2 is YYREEE (reference sequence). The V segment lost 4 bases and the J segment 0 bases; nucleotides outside the gene matches: 4. This chain's CDR3 is CASSLGQGPSGNTIYF. DNA of the CDR3: TGTGCCAGCAGCCTGGGACAGGGGCCCTCTGGAAACACCATATATTTT. Using reference TRBV5-4 and TRBJ1-3 for the parts outside the CDR3, the full variable domain is ETGVTQSPTHLIKTRGQQVTLRCSSQSGHNTVSWYQQALGQGPQFIFQYYREEENGRGNFPPRFSGLQFPNYSSELNVNALELDDSALYLCASSLGQGPSGNTIYFGEGSWLTVV.

This clone has just one count. V usage is TRBV4-1 and J usage is TRBJ2-1; 14 nucleotides align to TRBD2. The germline gives CDR1 MGHRA, CDR2 YSYEKL. The J segment lost 3 bases and the V segment lost 3 bases, leaving 13 bases of the junction unmatched. This CDR3 comprises 20 residues. DNA for the CDR3: TGCGCCAGCAGCCATGGGGCGGGACTAGCGGGAGAGAAAGGCTACAATGAGCAGTTCTTC. It is translated as CASSHGAGLAGEKGYNEQFF.

CDR3 loop: CASSTRDYVGELFF. CDR3 DNA sequence: TGTGCCAGTAGTACCCGGGACTATGTGGGGGAGCTGTTTTTT. This chain links TRBV19 with TRBJ2-2; 7 nucleotides match TRBD2. This CDR3 comprises 14 residues. Germline V gives CDR1 LNHDA, CDR2 SQIVND (reference sequence). Trimming removed 4 bases from V and 8 bases from J; junction bases left unmatched: 7.

This chain joins TRBV7-2 and TRBJ2-1; weak D call: TRBD2 (5 bases). There are 15 residues in the CDR3. V was cut by 2 bases and J by 4 bases, with 12 bases left in between. The V gene's germline CDR1 is SGHTA and CDR2 FQGNSA. Here the CDR3 DNA reads TGTGCCAGCAGCTTAAGGTCTAGCCCGTACAATGAGCAGTTCTTC. Translating gives CASSLRSSPYNEQFF.

The chain uses TRBV25-1 and TRBJ2-7; maybe TRBD2 (5 bases). CDR1 and CDR2 from the germline V gene are MGHDK and SYGVNS. The CDR3 consists of 15 residues. V was clipped by 4 bases and J by 6 bases, with 19 bases between them. The CDR3 sequence: CASSATRAGMGEQYF. The CDR3 bases are TGTGCCAGCAGTGCCACGAGGGCGGGCATGGGCGAGCAGTACTTC.

The chain has TRBV5-6 and TRBJ1-1; the D is unclear. The CDR3 contains 15 residues. Germline CDR1 SGHDT, CDR2 YYEEEE. Trimming cost V 3 bases and J 2 bases, with 14 bases left between them. The CDR3 loop reads CASSSLTNSNTEAFF. The CDR3 region has the DNA TGTGCCAGCAGCTCTCTAACTAATTCTAACACTGAAGCTTTCTTT.